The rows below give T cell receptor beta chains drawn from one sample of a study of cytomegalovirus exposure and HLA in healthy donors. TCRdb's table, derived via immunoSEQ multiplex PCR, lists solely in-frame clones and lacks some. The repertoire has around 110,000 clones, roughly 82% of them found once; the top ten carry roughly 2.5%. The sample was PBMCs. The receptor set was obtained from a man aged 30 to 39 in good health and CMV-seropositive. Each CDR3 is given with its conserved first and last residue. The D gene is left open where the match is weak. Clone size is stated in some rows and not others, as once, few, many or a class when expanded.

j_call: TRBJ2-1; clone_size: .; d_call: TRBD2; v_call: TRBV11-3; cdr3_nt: TGTGCCAGCAGCTTAGATGGCGCGGTGGGAGCGGGGTACAATGAGCAGTTCTTC; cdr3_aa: CASSLDGAVGAGYNEQFF
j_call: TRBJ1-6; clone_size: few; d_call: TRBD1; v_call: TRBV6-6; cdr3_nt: TGTGCCAGCAGTTATTCCGACAGGGGTCTCTCACCCCTCCACTTT; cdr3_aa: CASSYSDRGLSPLHF
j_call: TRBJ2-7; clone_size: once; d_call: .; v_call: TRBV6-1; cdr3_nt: TGTGCCAGCACCGACGACAGTTTAGCCTACGAGCAGTACTTC; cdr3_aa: CASTDDSLAYEQYF
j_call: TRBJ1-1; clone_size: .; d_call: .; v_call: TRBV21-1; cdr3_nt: TGTGCCAGCAGCAAAATGGGGAAGAGTTATGGGGACATGAACACTGAAGCTTTCTTT; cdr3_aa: CASSKMGKSYGDMNTEAFF
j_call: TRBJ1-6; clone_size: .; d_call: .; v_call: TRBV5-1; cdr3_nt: TGCGCCAGCAGCTTGACGGTTGAATCACCCCTCCACTTT; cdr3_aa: CASSLTVESPLHF
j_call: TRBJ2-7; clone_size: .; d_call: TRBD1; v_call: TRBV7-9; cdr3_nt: TGTGCCAGCAGCTTAATGTCAGGGGGAACTTACGAGCAGTACTTC; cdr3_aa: CASSLMSGGTYEQYF
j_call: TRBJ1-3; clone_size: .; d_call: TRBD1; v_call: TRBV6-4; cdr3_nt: TGTGCCAGTATAGGGGGCGGAGGAAACACCATATATTTT; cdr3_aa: CASIGGGGNTIYF
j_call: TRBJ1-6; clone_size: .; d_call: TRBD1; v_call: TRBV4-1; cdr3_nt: TGCGCCAGCAGCCAAGCTCCGGGACAGGGAATTTCACCCCTCCACTTT; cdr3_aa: CASSQAPGQGISPLHF
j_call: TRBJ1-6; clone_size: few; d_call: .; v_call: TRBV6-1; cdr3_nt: TGTGCCAGCAGTGACCTGAAGGGGTTGTCACCCCTCCACTTT; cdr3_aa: CASSDLKGLSPLHF
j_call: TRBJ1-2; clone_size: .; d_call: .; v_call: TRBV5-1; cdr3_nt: TGCGCCAGCAGCTTGGAGAGGGGGAACAACTATGGCTACACCTTC; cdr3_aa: CASSLERGNNYGYTF
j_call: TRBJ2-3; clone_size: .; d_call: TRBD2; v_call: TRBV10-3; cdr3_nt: TGTGCCACCCGGGGGTCTGTGGTAGCGGGGGTAGATACGCAGTATTTT; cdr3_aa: CATRGSVVAGVDTQYF
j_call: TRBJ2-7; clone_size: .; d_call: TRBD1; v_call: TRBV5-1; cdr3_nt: TGCGCCAGCAGCTCCACCGCCGGGACAGCTTCCTACGAGCAGTACTTC; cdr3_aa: CASSSTAGTASYEQYF
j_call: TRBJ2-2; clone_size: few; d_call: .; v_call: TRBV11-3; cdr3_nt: TGTGCCAGCAGCTTAGTGGCAGGGGCGAACACCGGGGAGCTGTTTTTT; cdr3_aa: CASSLVAGANTGELFF
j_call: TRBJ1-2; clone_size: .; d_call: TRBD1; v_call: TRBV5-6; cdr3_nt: TGTGCCAGCAGCTCTCGGGGACAGGGGGCGCTTGGCTACACCTTC; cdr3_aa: CASSSRGQGALGYTF
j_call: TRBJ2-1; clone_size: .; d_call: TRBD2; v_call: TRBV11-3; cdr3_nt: TGTGCCAGCAGCTTAGATCTCGCTAGCGGATTCTACAATGAGCAGTTCTTC; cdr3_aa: CASSLDLASGFYNEQFF
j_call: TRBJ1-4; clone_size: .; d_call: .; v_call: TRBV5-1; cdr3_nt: TGCGCCAGCAGCTTGGCCGGGGAGGAAAATGAAAAACTGTTTTTT; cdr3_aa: CASSLAGEENEKLFF
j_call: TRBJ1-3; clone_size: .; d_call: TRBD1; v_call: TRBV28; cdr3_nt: TGTGCCAGCAGTTACGACAGGGCTGGAAACACCATATATTTT; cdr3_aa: CASSYDRAGNTIYF
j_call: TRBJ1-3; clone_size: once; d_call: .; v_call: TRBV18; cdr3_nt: TGTGCCAGCTCATTCAAGTCCCAGGGAAACACCATATATTTT; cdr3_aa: CASSFKSQGNTIYF
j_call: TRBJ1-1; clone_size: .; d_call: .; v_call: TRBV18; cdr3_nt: TGTGCCAGCTCATATGAGAATCGACAGAACACTGAAGCTTTCTTT; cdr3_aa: CASSYENRQNTEAFF
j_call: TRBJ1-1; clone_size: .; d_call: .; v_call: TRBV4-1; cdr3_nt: TGCGCCAGCTCATCAAACAGGGTAATAGGAGAAGCTTTCTTT; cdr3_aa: CASSSNRVIGEAFF
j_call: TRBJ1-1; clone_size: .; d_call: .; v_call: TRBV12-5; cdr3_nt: TGTGCTAGTGGCCTAGGGGGGAACACTGAAGCTTTCTTT; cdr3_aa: CASGLGGNTEAFF
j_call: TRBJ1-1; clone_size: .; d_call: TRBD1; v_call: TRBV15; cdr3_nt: TGTGCCACCAGCAGAAGACAGGGAAAGAACACTGAAGCTTTCTTT; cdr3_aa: CATSRRQGKNTEAFF
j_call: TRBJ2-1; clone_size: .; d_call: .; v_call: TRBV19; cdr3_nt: TGTGCCAGTACTTTTACAGGGCTCCAGGACAATGAGCAGTTCTTC; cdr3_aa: CASTFTGLQDNEQFF
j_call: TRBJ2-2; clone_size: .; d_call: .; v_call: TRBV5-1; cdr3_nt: TGCGCCAGCAGCTCTGATAACTTCGCGGAGCTGTTTTTT; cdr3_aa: CASSSDNFAELFF
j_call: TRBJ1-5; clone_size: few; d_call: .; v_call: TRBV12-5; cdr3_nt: TGTGCTAGTGGCACCGACAGTTATAGCAATCAGCCCCAGCATTTT; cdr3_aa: CASGTDSYSNQPQHF
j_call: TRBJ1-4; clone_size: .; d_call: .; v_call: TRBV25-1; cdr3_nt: TGTGCCAGCAGTGGGACAAGTGCAACTAATGAAAAACTGTTTTTT; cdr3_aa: CASSGTSATNEKLFF
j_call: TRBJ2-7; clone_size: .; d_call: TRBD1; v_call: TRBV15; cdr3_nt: TGTGCCACCAGCAGACCCGGACAGGGCTACGAGCAGTACTTC; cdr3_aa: CATSRPGQGYEQYF
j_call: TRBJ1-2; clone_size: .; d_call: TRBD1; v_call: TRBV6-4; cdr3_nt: TGTGCCAGCAGACCGGGACAGGGGGACTATGGCTGCACCTTC; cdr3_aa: CASRPGQGDYGCTF
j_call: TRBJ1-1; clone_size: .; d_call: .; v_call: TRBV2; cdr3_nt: TGTGCCAGCAGTGAAATTTCGGGGACTGAAGCTTTCTTT; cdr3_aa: CASSEISGTEAFF
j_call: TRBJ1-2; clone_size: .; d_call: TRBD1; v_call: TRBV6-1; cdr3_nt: TGTGCCAGCAGGGGGACAGGGGAAGGCTACACCTTC; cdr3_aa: CASRGTGEGYTF
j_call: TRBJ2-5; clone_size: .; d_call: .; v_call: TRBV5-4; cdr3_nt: TGTGCCAGCAGCCTCCATGGTGGAGGTGTCCAACAAGAGACCCAGTACTTC; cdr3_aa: CASSLHGGGVQQETQYF
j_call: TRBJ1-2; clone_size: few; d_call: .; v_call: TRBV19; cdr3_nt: TGTGCCACCAAGGAGGGCTATGGCTACACCTTC; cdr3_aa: CATKEGYGYTF
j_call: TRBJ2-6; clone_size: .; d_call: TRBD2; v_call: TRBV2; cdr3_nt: TGTGCCAGCAGTGAATTTCTCCCTAGCGGGCCGAGCTCTGGGGCCAACGTCCTGACTTTC; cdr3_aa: CASSEFLPSGPSSGANVLTF
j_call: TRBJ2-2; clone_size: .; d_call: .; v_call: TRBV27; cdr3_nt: TGTGCCAGCAGTTTATTGTCTGACACCGGGGAGCTGTTTTTT; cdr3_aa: CASSLLSDTGELFF
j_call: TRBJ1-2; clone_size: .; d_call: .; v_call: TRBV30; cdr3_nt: TGTGCCTTGTCGGGGGTGACAAACTATGGCTACACCTTC; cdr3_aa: CALSGVTNYGYTF
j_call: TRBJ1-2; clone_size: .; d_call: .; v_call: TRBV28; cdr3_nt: TGTGCCAGCAGTTTACTTGTGGGGCGTTTAGGCTACACCTTC; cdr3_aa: CASSLLVGRLGYTF
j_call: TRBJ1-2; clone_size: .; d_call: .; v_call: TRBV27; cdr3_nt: TGTGCCAGCAGTACCCGCGGCGACAACTATGGCTACACCTTC; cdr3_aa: CASSTRGDNYGYTF
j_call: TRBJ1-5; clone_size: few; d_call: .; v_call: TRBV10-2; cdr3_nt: TGCGCCAGCAGTGAGTCGACAAGTCATCAGCCCCAGCATTTT; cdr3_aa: CASSESTSHQPQHF
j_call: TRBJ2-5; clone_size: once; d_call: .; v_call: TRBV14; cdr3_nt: TGTGCCAGCAGCGGGGACTTTCAAGAGACCCAGTACTTC; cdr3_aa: CASSGDFQETQYF
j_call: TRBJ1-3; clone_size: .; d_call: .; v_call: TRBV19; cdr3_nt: TGTGCCAGTAGTATGAATGGGGGCCAGACTGGAAACACCATATATTTT; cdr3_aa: CASSMNGGQTGNTIYF
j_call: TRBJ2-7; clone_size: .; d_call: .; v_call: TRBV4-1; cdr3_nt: TGCGCCAGCAGCCCGTCGATAGCGGAGAGCTCCTACGAGCAGTACTTC; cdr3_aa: CASSPSIAESSYEQYF
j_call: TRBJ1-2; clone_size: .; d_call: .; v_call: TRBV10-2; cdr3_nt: TGCGCCAGCAGTCCAGATGGGGGGTATGGCTACACCTTC; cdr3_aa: CASSPDGGYGYTF
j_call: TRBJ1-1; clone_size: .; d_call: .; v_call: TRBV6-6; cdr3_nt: TGTGCCAGCAGTAAGGAGTCGAACACTGAAGCTTTCTTT; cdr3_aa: CASSKESNTEAFF
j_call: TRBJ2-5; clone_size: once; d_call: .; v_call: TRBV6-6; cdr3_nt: TGTGCCAGCAGGCGGGGCGCAGAGGAGACCCAGTACTTC; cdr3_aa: CASRRGAEETQYF
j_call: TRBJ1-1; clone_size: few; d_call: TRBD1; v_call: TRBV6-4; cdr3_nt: TGTGCCAGCAGTTCGGGACAGGGGGGAACTGAAGCTTTCTTT; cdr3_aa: CASSSGQGGTEAFF
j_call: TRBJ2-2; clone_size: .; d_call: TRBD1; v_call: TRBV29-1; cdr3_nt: TGCAGCGTTCGGACAGGGACGGGGGAGCTGTTTTTT; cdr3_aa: CSVRTGTGELFF